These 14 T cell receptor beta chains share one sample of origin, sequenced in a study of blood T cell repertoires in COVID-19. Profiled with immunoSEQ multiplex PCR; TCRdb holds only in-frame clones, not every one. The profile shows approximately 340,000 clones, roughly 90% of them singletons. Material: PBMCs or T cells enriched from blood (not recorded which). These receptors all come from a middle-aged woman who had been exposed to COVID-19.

This chain's CDR3 is CASRPRQGPYGYTF. For the CDR3, the DNA is TGTGCCAGCAGACCTCGGCAGGGCCCCTATGGCTACACCTTC. The chain employs TRBV6-5 and TRBJ1-2; TRBD1 is a possible D gene (5 bases). Germline CDR1 is MNHEY and CDR2 is SVGAGI. The length of the CDR3 is 14 residues. With 6 bases removed from V and 4 bases from J, the gap between germline ends came to 15 bases.

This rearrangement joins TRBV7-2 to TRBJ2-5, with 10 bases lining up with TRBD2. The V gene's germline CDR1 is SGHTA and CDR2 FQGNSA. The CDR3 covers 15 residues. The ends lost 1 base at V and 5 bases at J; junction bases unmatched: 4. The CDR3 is CASSLVAGGGETQYF. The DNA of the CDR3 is TGTGCCAGCAGCTTAGTAGCGGGGGGTGGGGAGACCCAGTACTTC.

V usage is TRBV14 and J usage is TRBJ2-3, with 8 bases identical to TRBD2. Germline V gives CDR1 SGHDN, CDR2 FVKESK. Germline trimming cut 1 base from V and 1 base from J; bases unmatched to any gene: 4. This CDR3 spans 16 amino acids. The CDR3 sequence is CASSQGNGGGTDTQYF. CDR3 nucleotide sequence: TGTGCCAGCAGCCAAGGGAACGGGGGGGGCACAGATACGCAGTATTTT. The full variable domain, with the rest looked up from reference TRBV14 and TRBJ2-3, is EAGVTQFPSHSVIEKGQTVTLRCDPISGHDNLYWYRRVMGKEIKFLLHFVKESKQDESGMPNNRFLAERTGGTYSTLKVQPAELEDSGVYFCASSQGNGGGTDTQYFGPGTRLTVL.

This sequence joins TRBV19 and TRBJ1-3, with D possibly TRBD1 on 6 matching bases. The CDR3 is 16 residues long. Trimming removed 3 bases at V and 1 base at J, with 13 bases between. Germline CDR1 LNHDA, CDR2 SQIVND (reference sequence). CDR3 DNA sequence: TGTGCCAGTAGTATGGCAGGGGTTGGTTCTGGAAACACCATATATTTT. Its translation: CASSMAGVGSGNTIYF.

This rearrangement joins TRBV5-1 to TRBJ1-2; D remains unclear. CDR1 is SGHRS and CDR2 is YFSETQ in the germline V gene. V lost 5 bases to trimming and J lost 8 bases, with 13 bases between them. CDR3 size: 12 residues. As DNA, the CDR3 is TGCGCCAGCAGGGGAGCGGCCTTGGGCTACACCTTC. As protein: CASRGAALGYTF.

CDR3 protein: CAGYQGNGYTF. The CDR3 nucleotides are TGTGCCGGATACCAGGGGAATGGCTACACCTTC. The rearrangement links TRBV30 to TRBJ1-2; tentative D call: TRBD1 (6 bases). The CDR3 consists of 11 residues. V shed 8 bases and J shed 6 bases, with 13 bases lying between them. Germline values: CDR1 GTSNPN, CDR2 SVGIG (reference sequence).

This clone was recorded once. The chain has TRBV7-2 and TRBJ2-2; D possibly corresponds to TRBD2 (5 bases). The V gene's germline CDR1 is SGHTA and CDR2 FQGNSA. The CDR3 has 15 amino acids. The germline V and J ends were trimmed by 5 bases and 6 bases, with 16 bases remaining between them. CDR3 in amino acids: CASSPGNSWAGELFF. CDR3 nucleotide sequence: TGTGCCAGCAGCCCGGGAAATTCTTGGGCCGGGGAGCTGTTTTTT.

CDR3 in DNA: TGTGCCAGTAGTACTATACAGGGGTCGGCCACTGAAGCTTTCTTT. It codes for CASSTIQGSATEAFF. V usage is TRBV19 and J usage is TRBJ1-1, with TRBD1 identical over 7 bases. This CDR3 contains 15 residues. CDR1 is LNHDA, CDR2 SQIVND, per germline (reference sequence). Trimming at V came to 4 bases and at J to 4 bases, leaving 9 bases not matched to a gene.

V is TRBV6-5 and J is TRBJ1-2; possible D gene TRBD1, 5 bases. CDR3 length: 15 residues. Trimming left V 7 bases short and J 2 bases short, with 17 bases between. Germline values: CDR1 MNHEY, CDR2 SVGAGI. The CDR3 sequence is CASNMGRDFNYGYTF. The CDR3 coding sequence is TGTGCCAGCAATATGGGGAGGGACTTCAACTATGGCTACACCTTC.

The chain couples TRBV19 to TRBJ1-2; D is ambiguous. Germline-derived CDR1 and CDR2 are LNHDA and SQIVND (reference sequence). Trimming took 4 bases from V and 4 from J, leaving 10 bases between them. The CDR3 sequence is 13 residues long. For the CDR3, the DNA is TGTGCCAGTAGTAAACCAGTTCTCTATGGCTACACCTTC. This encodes CASSKPVLYGYTF.

The CDR3: CASSPQGYYEQYF. CDR3 nucleotides: TGTGCCAGCTCACCCCAGGGCTACTACGAGCAGTACTTC. The chain has TRBV18 and TRBJ2-7; a possible D gene is TRBD1 (5 bases). CDR1 and CDR2 (germline): KGHSH, LQKENI. V lost 3 bases to trimming and J lost 3 bases, with 9 bases between them. The CDR3 sequence is 13 residues long.

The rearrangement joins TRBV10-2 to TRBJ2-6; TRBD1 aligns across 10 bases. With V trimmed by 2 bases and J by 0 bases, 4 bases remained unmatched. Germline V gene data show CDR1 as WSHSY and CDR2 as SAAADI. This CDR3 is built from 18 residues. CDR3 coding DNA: TGCGCCAGCAGTGAGGCCGGGACAGGGGCCTCTGGGGCCAACGTCCTGACTTTC. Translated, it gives CASSEAGTGASGANVLTF.

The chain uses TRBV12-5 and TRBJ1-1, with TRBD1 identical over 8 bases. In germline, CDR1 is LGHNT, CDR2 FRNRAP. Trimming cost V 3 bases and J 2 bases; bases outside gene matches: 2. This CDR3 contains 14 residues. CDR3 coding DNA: TGTGCTAGTGGTTTTGGACAGGGAAACACTGAAGCTTTCTTT. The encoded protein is CASGFGQGNTEAFF.

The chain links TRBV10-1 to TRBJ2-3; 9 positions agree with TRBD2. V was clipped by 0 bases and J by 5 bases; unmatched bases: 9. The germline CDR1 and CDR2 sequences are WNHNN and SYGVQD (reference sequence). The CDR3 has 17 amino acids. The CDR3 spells CASSESVRGGSGDTQYF. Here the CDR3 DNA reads TGCGCCAGCAGTGAGTCGGTGCGGGGGGGAAGCGGAGATACGCAGTATTTT.